This T cell receptor beta chain was identified during a study of blood T cell repertoires in COVID-19. Whole-study context: Samples came from the United States, Italy and Spain, spanning acute and convalescent COVID-19.

Germline loops: CDR1 LNHNV, CDR2 YYDKDF (reference sequence). The length of the CDR3 is 18 residues. Trimming left V 4 bases short and J 1 base short, with 20 bases between. TCRdb's copy holds only in-frame clones and misses some; the assay was immunoSEQ multiplex PCR. The data contain about 84,000 clones, approximately 80% of them singletons. This clonotype was sampled from an older man with acute or convalescent COVID-19. The sample was peripheral blood. This sequence joins TRBV15 and TRBJ1-5, with D possibly TRBD1 on 5 matching bases. CDR3: CATSKGSKGKLSNQPQHF. CDR3 nucleotides: TGTGCCACCAGCAAAGGATCTAAGGGGAAATTAAGCAATCAGCCCCAGCATTTT.